The subject of this entry is one T cell receptor (beta chain). Only a few counts were recorded for this clonotype. It lacks a known antigen. Base quality data are lacking; no much larger clone is found one base away. Libraries were made using 5' RACE. The data were produced on an Illumina HiSeq 2000. A universal primer binding site was introduced by template switching, and a unique molecular identifier was present in the final cDNA, enabling accurate counting of TCR cDNA molecules. Specific primers in the conserved constant-segment region were used to synthesize first-strand cDNA for the TCR alpha and beta chains. To control for contamination, every cDNA library was double barcoded, receiving both a SMART-Mk sample barcode and Illumina barcodes. TruSeq adapter sequences along with Illumina sample barcodes were introduced in two successive PCR steps. TCR alpha and beta cDNA libraries were sequenced on the Illumina HiSeq platform with custom primers. In the paper's pipeline: Raw reads were processed with MiGEC to extract unique molecular identifiers, and MiXCR was used to determine CDR3 positions. For each individual, recombination models were inferred using an EM algorithm with the repgenHMM and IGoR tools. The analysis of shared clonotypes was done with the tcR package in R, with sharing normalized by the product of cloneset sizes. To study raw recombination free of thymic and clonal selection effects, out-of-frame nonproductive sequences were analyzed. TCRdb itself trimmed the public reads at Q25 with fastp, ran MiXCR and retained productive beta chains. A single entry per CDR3 protein holds the most common genes and DNA from its merged rows. The V and J calls reflect TCRdb's pipeline rather than the authors' work. In all, the sample holds approximately 1.8 million distinct CDR3 sequences, and roughly a third of those were seen once. The ten top clones hold under 0.35% of the sample.

The CDR3 numbers 15 residues from cysteine through phenylalanine. This entry keeps only the CDR3 DNA: 45 bases, framed from base 1. From a lookup of the germline V gene, CDR1 and CDR2 are SGHAT and FQNNGV. V and J lose 2 bases and 8 bases, and a span of 16 bases separates them. These data originate in a study of identical twins (dated by TCRdb to about 2016). With regard to the full study: TCR alpha and beta repertoires from monozygotic twins, unrelated adults of various ages and cord blood were deep-sequenced to test whether fetal clonotypes persist. To rule out contamination, the twin experiments were replicated at different times with different library preparation protocols.

Here is what the overall study found, with its caveats: Invariant T cells such as MAIT and iNKT could partly confound zero-insertion analyses, although diverse VJ usage argued against such confounding for most clonotypes. Compared with coincidental sharing between unrelated individuals, out-of-frame TCR alpha sequences shared between twins had an excess of sequences with low generation probability. In monozygotic twins, recombination models systematically underestimated out-of-frame TCR alpha sharing, but the models matched the sharing seen between unrelated individuals. Because the same donors could not be followed over many years, conclusions were based on cross-sectional statistical analysis. Fewer insertions were carried by abundant cord blood beta clonotypes; a weaker similar trend was observed in young adult naive repertoires, while no such trend was observed in memory repertoires. The excess sharing between twins in beta out-of-frame sequences was weaker because fewer shared sequences reduced the signal-to-noise ratio.

All donors were healthy Caucasians. Sample: cord blood. Recombination joined TRBV11-2 with TRBJ2-1; the D gene cannot be resolved reliably. The sequence derives from a newborn girl in good health. The CDR3 protein sequence reads: CASSLRWVVVDEQFF. The nucleotide sequence reads as follows: TGTGCCAGCAGCTTAAGGTGGGTAGTAGTCGATGAGCAGTTCTTC.